Shown below are 3 T cell receptor beta chains from a single sample sequenced in a study of Graves' ophthalmopathy and Graves' hyperthyroidism. Amplified material comprised TCR beta CDR3 regions derived from RNA transcripts. The first-round RT-PCR employed HTBI primers together with the Qiagen OneStep RT-PCR kit. A multiplex PCR was then performed as the second round. TCRdb passed the multiplex PCR reads through MiXCR, listing each CDR3 protein once. The sample lists 40,000 to 50,000 distinct CDR3 sequences, over 40% occurring once. Specimen: peripheral blood. These receptors originate from an adult man with Graves' ophthalmopathy.

To note about this clonotype: The junction differs from germline at one of its ends, possibly a read error. The rearrangement uses TRBV24-1 and TRBJ1-3; D might be TRBD1 (5 bases). CDR1 is KGHDR and CDR2 is SFDVKD in the germline V gene. The CDR3 is 14 amino acids. CDR3 sequence reads: CATSDLGATGVGDF. The CDR3 DNA reads as TGTGCCACCAGTGATTTAGGGGCCACAGGTGTCGGGGATTTT.

The genes are TRBV20-1 and TRBJ1-5, with 8 bases lining up with TRBD1. The length of the CDR3 is 14 residues. Germline loops: CDR1 DFQATT, CDR2 SNEGSKA (reference sequence). V dropped 4 bases and J dropped 3; count of bases not matched to a gene: 5. The CDR3 coding sequence is TGCAGTGCTACCTCGGACAGGGTCAATCAGCCCCAGCATTTT. The encoded protein is CSATSDRVNQPQHF.

As DNA, the CDR3 is TGTGCCAGTTCAGTAACCTCCTACAATGAGCAGTTCTTC. The encoded protein is CASSVTSYNEQFF. The V gene is TRBV25-1, the J gene TRBJ2-1, with no clear D. The CDR3 totals 13 residues. The germline gives CDR1 MGHDK, CDR2 SYGVNS. V lost 9 bases and J 0 bases, leaving 9 bases between the germline ends.